This TCR beta chain was identified in a study of vaccination effects on CD4 cells after COVID-19. Pools of viral peptides were used by the ViraFEST assay to expand antigen-specific CD4+ T cells ahead of sequencing. Isolating CD4+ T cells followed 9 to 11 days of culture. Neither prior SARS-CoV-2 infection nor positive nucleocapsid antibodies were present in the vaccine recipients. The repertoire was sequenced with immunoSEQ multiplex PCR; TCRdb's copy has only in-frame clones and lacks some. The table lists around 55,000 clones, around 67% of them singletons. Turning to this clone: Its cognate antigen is unknown.

Trimming at V came to 3 bases and at J to 0 bases, leaving 6 bases not matched to a gene. The CDR3 totals 17 residues. CDR1 MNHEY and CDR2 SVGEGT come from the germline V gene. This TCR derives from a human donor who received a COVID-19 vaccine. The sample was CD4+ T cells from PBMCs cultured with SARS-CoV-2 spike peptides, taken before COVID-19 vaccination. This sequence joins TRBV6-2 or TRBV6-3 and TRBJ2-1, with 9 bases aligning to TRBD2. Here the CDR3 reads CASSYGSGGSSYNEQFF. The CDR3 bases are TGTGCCAGCAGTTATGGTAGCGGGGGTAGCTCCTACAATGAGCAGTTCTTC.